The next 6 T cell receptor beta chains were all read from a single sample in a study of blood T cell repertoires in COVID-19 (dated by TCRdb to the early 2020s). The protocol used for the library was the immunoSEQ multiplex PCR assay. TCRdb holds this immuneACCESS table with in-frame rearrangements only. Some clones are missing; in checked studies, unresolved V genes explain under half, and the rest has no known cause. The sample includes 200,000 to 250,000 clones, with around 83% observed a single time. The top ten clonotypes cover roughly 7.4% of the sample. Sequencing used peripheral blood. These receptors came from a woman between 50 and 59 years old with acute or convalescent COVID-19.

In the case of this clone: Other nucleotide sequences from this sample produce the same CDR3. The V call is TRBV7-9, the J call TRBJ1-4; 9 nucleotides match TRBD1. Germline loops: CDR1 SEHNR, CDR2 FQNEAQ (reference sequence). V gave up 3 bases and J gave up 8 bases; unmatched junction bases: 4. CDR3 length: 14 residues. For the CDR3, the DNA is TGTGCCAGCAGCTTGGGACAGGGATACGAAAAACTGTTTTTT. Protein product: CASSLGQGYEKLFF.

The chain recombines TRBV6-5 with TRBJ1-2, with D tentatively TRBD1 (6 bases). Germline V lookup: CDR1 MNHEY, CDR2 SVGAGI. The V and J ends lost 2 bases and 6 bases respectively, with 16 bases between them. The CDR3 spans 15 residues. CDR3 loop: CASSYQIQGGDGYTF. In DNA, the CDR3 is TGTGCCAGCAGTTACCAAATACAGGGTGGAGATGGCTACACCTTC.

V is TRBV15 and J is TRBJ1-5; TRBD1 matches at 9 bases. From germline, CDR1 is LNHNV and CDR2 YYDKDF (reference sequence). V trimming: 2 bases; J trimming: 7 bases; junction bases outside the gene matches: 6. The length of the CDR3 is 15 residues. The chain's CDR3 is CATSRNTGGGQPQHF. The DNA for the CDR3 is TGTGCCACCAGCAGAAATACAGGGGGCGGACAGCCCCAGCATTTT.

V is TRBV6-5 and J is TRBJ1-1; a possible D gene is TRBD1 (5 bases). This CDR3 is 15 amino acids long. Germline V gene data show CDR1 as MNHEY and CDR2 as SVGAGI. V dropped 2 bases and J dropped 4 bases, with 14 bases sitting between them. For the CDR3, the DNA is TGTGCCAGCAGTTACGCGTTGCAGGGCATCACTGAAGCTTTCTTT. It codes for CASSYALQGITEAFF.

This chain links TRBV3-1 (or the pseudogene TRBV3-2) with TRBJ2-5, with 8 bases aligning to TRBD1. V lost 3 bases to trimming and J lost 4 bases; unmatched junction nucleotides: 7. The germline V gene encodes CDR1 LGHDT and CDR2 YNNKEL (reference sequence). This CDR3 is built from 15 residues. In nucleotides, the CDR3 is TGTGCCAGCAGCCATGGGGGACAGGTCCGAGAGACCCAGTACTTC. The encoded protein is CASSHGGQVRETQYF.

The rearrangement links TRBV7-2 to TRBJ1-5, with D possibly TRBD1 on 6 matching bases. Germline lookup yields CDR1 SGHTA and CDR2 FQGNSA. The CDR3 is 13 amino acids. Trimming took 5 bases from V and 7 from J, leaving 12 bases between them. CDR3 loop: CASSAQGQQPQHF. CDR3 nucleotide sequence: TGTGCCAGCAGCGCCCAGGGACAACAGCCCCAGCATTTT.